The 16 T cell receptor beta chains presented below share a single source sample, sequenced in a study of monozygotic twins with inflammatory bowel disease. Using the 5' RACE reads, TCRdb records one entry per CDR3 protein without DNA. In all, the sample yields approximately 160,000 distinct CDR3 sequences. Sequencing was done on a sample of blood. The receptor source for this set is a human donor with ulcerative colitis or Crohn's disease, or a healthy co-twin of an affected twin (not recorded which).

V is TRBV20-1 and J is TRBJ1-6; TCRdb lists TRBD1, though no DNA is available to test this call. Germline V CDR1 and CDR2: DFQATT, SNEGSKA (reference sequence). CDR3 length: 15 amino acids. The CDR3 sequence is CSAPPLDRGRSPLHF.

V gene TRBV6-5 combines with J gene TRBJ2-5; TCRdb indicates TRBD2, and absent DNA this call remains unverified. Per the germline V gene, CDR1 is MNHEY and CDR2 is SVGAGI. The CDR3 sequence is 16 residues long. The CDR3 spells CASSYASGRYQETQYF.

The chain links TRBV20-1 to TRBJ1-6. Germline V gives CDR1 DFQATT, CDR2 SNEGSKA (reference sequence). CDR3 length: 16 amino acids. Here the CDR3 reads CSAREAGSSYNSPLHF.

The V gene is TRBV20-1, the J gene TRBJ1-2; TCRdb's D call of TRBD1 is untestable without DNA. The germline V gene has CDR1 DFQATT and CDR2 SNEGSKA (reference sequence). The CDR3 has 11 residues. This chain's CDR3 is CRATGSEGYTF.

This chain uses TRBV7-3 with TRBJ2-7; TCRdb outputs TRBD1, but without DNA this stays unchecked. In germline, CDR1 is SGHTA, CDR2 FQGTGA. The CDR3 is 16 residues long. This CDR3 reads CASSLTRQGQGNEQYF. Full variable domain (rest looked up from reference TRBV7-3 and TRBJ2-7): GAGVSQTPSNKVTEKGKYVELRCDPISGHTALYWYRQSLGQGPEFLIYFQGTGAADDSGLPNDRFFAVRPEGSVSTLKIQRTERGDSAVYLCASSLTRQGQGNEQYFGPGTRLTVT.

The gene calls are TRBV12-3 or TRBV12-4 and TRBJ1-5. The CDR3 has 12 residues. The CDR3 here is CASSEADQPQHF.

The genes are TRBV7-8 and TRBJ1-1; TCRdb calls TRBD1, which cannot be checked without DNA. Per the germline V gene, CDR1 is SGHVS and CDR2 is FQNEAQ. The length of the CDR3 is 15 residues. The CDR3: CASSFEGAEGTEAFF.

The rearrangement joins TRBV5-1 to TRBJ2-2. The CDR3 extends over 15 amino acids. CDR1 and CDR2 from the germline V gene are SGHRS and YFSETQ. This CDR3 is CASSLAILATGELFF.

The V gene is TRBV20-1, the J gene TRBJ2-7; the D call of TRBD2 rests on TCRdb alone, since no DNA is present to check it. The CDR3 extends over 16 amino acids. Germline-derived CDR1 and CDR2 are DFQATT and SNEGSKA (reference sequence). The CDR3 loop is CSARDPFGLVPYEQYF.

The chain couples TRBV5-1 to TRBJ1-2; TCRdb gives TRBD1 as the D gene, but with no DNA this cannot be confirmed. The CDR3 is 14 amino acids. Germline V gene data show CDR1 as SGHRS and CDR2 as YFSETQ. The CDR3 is CASRTTGGDYGYTF.

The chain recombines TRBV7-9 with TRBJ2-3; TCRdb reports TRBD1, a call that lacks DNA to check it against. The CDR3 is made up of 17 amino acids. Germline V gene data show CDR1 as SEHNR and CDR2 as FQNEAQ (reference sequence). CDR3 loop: CASSLGTRAASTDTQYF.

CDR3 sequence reads: CASSVEGPYGYTF. The rearrangement links TRBV9 to TRBJ1-2. CDR3 size: 13 residues. Germline CDR1 is SGDLS and CDR2 is YYNGEE.

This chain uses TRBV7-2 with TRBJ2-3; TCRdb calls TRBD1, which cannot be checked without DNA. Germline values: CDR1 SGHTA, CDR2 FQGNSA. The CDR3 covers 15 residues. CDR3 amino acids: CASSFGTGFTDTQYF.

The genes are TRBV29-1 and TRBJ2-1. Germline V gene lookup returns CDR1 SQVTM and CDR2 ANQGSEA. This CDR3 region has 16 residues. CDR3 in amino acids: CSVEEAGASSYNEQFF.

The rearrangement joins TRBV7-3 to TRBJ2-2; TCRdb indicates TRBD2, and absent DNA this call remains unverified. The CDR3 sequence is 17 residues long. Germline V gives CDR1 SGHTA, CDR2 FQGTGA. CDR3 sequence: CASSSSLLAGGPGELFF.

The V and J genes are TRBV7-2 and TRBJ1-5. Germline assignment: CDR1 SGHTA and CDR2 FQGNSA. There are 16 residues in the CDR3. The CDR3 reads CASSLFGGGGGQPQHF.